What follows is one T cell receptor beta chain and its context. The antigen is unknown. Its ends do not fully match the called genes, so a read error is possible. This sample was included in a study of blood T cells in healthy people across ages. Overall study findings and caveats: Because donor CMV status was unknown, expanded clonotype changes were possibly confounded.

Primers used in a second PCR of about 7 to 12 cycles were a sample-barcoded 5' primer and a J-beta primer mix. TCRdb re-called the 5' RACE reads with MiXCR, one entry per CDR3 protein. The table has roughly 800,000 distinct CDR3 sequences, 25% seen once; the top ten hold under 4%. The CDR3 covers 11 residues. The germline V gene encodes CDR1 SQVTM and CDR2 ANQGSEA. The sample also formed part of further work on T cells of mothers and their children. According to that study: Related and unrelated pairs show TCR recombination output that thymic selection shapes similarly.

The origin of this receptor is a boy aged 5-17 years in good health. Sequenced sample: blood. This chain uses TRBV29-1 with TRBJ2-7, with D tentatively TRBD1 (6 bases). The CDR3 reads CSVEDAQGYCF. The DNA for the CDR3 is TGCAGCGTTGAAGACGCACAGGGTTATTGCTTC.